The present entry profiles one TCR beta chain with its context. Its antigen is not identified. Then a second PCR, running roughly 7 to 11 cycles, was carried out with a sample-barcoded 5' primer and a J-beta primer mix. TCRdb re-analysed the 5' RACE reads in MiXCR, keeping a single row per CDR3 protein. The table lists some 1,800,000 distinct CDR3 sequences, approximately 39% of them singletons. The data are from a study of blood T cells in healthy people across ages. Study-wide points: Higher diversity, along with more naive CD4+ cells, distinguished long-lived donors from aged donors. Age brought a roughly linear fall in TCR beta diversity measured per million T cells.

Looked up from germline, CDR1 is MRHNA and CDR2 is SNTAGT. The CDR3 is 15 amino acids. J gave up 4 bases and V 5 bases, and 8 bases lay outside the gene matches. J is TRBJ1-2 and V is TRBV6-4; TRBD1 aligns across 9 bases. The sequencing input was blood. The origin of this receptor is a human donor in good health. CDR3 in DNA: TGTGCCAGCAGTTCGACCGGACAGGGGTTCTATGGCTACACCTTC. Residues: CASSSTGQGFYGYTF.